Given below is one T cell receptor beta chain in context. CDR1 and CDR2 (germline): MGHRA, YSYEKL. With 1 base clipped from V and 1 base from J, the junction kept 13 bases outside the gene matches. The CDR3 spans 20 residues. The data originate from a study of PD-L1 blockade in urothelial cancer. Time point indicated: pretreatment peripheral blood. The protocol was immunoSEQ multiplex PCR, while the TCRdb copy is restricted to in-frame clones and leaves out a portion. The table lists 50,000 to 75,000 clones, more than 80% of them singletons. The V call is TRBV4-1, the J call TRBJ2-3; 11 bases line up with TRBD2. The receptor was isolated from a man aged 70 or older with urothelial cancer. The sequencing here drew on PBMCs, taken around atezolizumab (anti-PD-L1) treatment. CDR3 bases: TGCGCCAGCAGCCAAGCGGGACTAGCGGACTATGCCCCTCGCACAGATACGCAGTATTTT. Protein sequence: CASSQAGLADYAPRTDTQYF.